One TCR beta chain is described in this entry. What this receptor recognizes is not known. Base qualities are not at hand, and no much larger clone is one base apart. From a lookup of the germline V gene, CDR1 and CDR2 are MGHRA and YSYEKL. From cysteine to phenylalanine, the CDR3 is 17 amino acids long. The only DNA kept is the CDR3, 51 bases in frame from the first base. Cut back by 3 bases and 0 bases, the V and J ends lie 15 bases apart. RNA was extracted with the RNeasy kit and roughly 0.45 to 1 ug was reverse transcribed using random hexamers. TCR beta CDR3 regions were amplified with the immunoSEQ multiplex PCR assay covering 54 Vbeta and 13 Jbeta segments. Bias from PCR amplification was corrected by using a synthetic template baseline for primer optimization and for computational correction. The source study handled its data this way. Only productive sequences were kept, with reads annotated to V, D and J genes according to IMGT and analyzed in immunoSEQ Analyzer. To calculate clonality, Shannon entropy was normalized by log2 of the number of productive unique sequences and then subtracted from one. For each patient and control, public and private clones were evaluated within the 100 most prevalent clones. Clones were defined as Susac-specific if absent from the healthy and MS cohorts, from some 1,000 published viral clones and from other ImmuneACCESS disease sequences. The public reads were run again by TCRdb, first through fastp at Q25 and then through MiXCR, and only productive beta chains were kept. Rows are unified per CDR3 protein, each entry keeping the most common DNA and genes. TCRdb's processing, not the authors', yielded these V and J calls. The sample has tens of thousands of distinct CDR3 sequences on record, about 94% of them singletons. The ten largest account for about 0.25% of the sample.

The data were taken from a study of CD8 T cells in Susac syndrome (dated by TCRdb to about 2019). For context, the study as a whole: Repertoire sequencing was used to test whether CD8+ T cell activation and differentiation in Susac syndrome was antigen driven. CD8+ T cell repertoire clonality was compared between 12 healthy donors, approximately 14 Susac syndrome patients and fewer than 19 multiple sclerosis patients. What the work shows at the level of the full study, not this receptor alone: The number of individuals in the TCR sequencing and HLA analysis was recognized as being relatively small.

Peripheral blood CD8+ and CD4+ T cells from healthy donors, Susac syndrome patients and multiple sclerosis patients were profiled using high-throughput TCR beta sequencing. The healthy donors served as controls matched for age and sex. Bulk CD8+ and CD4+ T cells were purified by magnetic negative isolation, while CD8+ TEMRA cells were enriched using FACS. Blood was collected in EDTA tubes and processed within 24 hours, with PBMCs isolated through density gradient centrifugation. PBMCs destined for TCR sequencing were cryopreserved in liquid nitrogen and later thawed in a 37 °C water bath. The sorted or isolated CD4+, CD8+ and CD8+ TEMRA cells had a purity of 90% or higher.

This receptor was taken from a human donor in good health. Input material: CD8+ T cells from PBMCs. The sequence links TRBV4-1 to TRBJ2-1; the D region possibly corresponds to TRBD2 (5 bases align). CDR3 region: CASSQHSDFYSYNEQFF. The nucleotide sequence reads TGCGCCAGCAGCCAGCATTCGGACTTCTACTCCTACAATGAGCAGTTCTTC.